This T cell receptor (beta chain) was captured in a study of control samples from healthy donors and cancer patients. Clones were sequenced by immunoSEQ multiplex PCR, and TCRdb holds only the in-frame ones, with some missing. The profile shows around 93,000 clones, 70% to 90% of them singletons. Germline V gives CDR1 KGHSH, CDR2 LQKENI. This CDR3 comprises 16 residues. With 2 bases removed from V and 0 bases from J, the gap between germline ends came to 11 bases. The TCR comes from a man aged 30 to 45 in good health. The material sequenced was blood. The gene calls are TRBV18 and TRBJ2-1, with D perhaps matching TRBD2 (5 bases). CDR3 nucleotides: TGTGCCAGCTCACCAGAGGACTCGAGCTCCTACAATGAGCAGTTCTTC. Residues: CASSPEDSSSYNEQFF. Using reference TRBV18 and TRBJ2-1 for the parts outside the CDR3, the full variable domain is NAGVMQNPRHLVRRRGQEARLRCSPMKGHSHVYWYRQLPEEGLKFMVYLQKENIIDESGMPKERFSAEFPKEGPSILRIQQVVRGDSAAYFCASSPEDSSSYNEQFFGPGTRLTVL.